This T cell receptor (beta chain) originates from a study of tumor and adjacent non-tumor tissue in lung cancer. For the study at large: The cohort had 12 adenocarcinoma, a couple of squamous cell and 1 small cell patients. About 4.17 million productive TCRbeta reads were obtained per sample on average. Aged about 31 to 80 years, patients included 10 men and roughly five women with stage I to III disease.

RNA was extracted from bulk tissue without any cell sorting. A modified ARM-PCR protocol with three rounds of nested PCR amplified TCRbeta. One entry per CDR3 protein results from TCRdb running MiXCR on the multiplex PCR reads. Among about 140,000 distinct CDR3 sequences listed, roughly 70% were seen once. Germline V lookup: CDR1 SGHAT, CDR2 FQNNGV. This CDR3 has 15 amino acids. Study conclusions and caveats: Higher tumor TCR diversity was associated with shorter survival.

Notes on this clonotype: The antigen is unknown. Compared with germline, one end of the junction differs, possibly owing to a read error.

This chain joins TRBV11-2 and TRBJ2-5; 9 nucleotides agree with TRBD1. The TCR was taken from a man in his sixties with small cell lung cancer. Sequencing input: lung tumor tissue. CDR3 protein: CVSSFGDRDGETQHF. CDR3 in DNA: TGTGTCAGCAGCTTCGGGGACAGGGACGGTGAGACCCAGCACTTC.